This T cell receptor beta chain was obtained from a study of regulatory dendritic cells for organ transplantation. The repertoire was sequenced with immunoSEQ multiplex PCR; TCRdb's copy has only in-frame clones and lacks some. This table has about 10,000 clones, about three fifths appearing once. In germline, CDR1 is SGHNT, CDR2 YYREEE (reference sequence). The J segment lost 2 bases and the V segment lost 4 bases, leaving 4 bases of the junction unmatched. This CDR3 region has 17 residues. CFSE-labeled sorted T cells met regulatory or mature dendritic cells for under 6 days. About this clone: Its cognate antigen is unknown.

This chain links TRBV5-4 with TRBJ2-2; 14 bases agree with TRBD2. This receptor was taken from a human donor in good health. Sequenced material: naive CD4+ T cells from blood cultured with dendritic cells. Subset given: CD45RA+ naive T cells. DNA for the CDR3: TGTGCCAGCAGCAGGGGACTAGCGGGGGCCAACACCGGGGAGCTGTTTTTT. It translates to CASSRGLAGANTGELFF.